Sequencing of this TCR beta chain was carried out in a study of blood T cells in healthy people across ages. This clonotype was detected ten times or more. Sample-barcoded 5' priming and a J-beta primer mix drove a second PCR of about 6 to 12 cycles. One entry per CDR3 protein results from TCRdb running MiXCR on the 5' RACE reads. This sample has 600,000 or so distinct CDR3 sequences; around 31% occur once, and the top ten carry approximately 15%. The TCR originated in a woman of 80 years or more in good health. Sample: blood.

The CDR3 here is CASSVGGTGTANYGYTF. The CDR3 bases are TGTGCCAGCAGCGTAGGGGGTACAGGGACAGCTAACTATGGCTACACCTTC. The chain uses TRBV12-3 or TRBV12-4 and TRBJ1-2; TRBD1 matches at 7 bases. There are 17 residues in the CDR3. Losses at the gene ends were 6 bases for V and 0 bases for J; bases not matched to a gene: 13.